A selection of T cell receptor beta chains follows, all from one sample in a study of blood T cell repertoires in COVID-19. The protocol was immunoSEQ multiplex PCR, while the TCRdb copy is restricted to in-frame clones and leaves out a portion. Among about 38,000 clones listed, 85% were seen once. The specimen sequenced was peripheral blood. All receptors come from a man aged 50 or older with active COVID-19. Each CDR3 is given with its conserved first and last residue. Fields, in order: clone size, D gene, J gene, V gene, CDR3 protein, CDR3 DNA. A D gene is named only where the DNA matches it firmly. For some rows the clone size is stated as once, few or many, or as a class when expanded; others skip it.

clone size: once; D gene: NA; J gene: TRBJ2-5; V gene: TRBV5-8; CDR3 protein: CASSLIGGHGTQYF; CDR3 DNA: TGTGCCAGCAGCTTGATCGGGGGGCACGGGACCCAGTACTTC
clone size: few; D gene: NA; J gene: TRBJ2-7; V gene: TRBV7-9; CDR3 protein: CASSLIREQYF; CDR3 DNA: TGTGCCAGCAGCTTAATCCGGGAGCAGTACTTC
clone size: NA; D gene: NA; J gene: TRBJ1-1; V gene: TRBV6-2/TRBV6-3; CDR3 protein: CASSLGHPGTEAFF; CDR3 DNA: TGTGCCAGCAGTTTGGGACACCCTGGCACTGAAGCTTTCTTT
clone size: NA; D gene: NA; J gene: TRBJ2-1; V gene: TRBV7-9; CDR3 protein: CASSLTQRSDNEQFF; CDR3 DNA: TGTGCCAGCAGCCTGACCCAGCGTTCAGACAATGAGCAGTTCTTC
clone size: NA; D gene: TRBD2; J gene: TRBJ2-3; V gene: TRBV6-2/TRBV6-3; CDR3 protein: CASSYGASGGIGQYF; CDR3 DNA: TGTGCCAGCAGTTACGGCGCTAGCGGGGGAATTGGGCAGTATTTT
clone size: NA; D gene: NA; J gene: TRBJ2-5; V gene: TRBV18; CDR3 protein: CASSPGRETQYF; CDR3 DNA: TGTGCCAGCTCACCAGGGAGGGAGACCCAGTACTTC
clone size: NA; D gene: NA; J gene: TRBJ2-3; V gene: TRBV6-6; CDR3 protein: CASSYPGADTQYF; CDR3 DNA: TGTGCCAGCAGTTACCCAGGGGCAGATACGCAGTATTTT
clone size: NA; D gene: NA; J gene: TRBJ1-4; V gene: TRBV10-3; CDR3 protein: CAISRTAGVNEKLFF; CDR3 DNA: TGTGCCATCAGTCGCACGGCGGGGGTTAATGAAAAACTGTTTTTT
clone size: NA; D gene: NA; J gene: TRBJ1-1; V gene: TRBV24-1; CDR3 protein: CATRDSYDTEAFF; CDR3 DNA: TGTGCCACCAGGGACAGTTACGACACTGAAGCTTTCTTT
clone size: NA; D gene: NA; J gene: TRBJ1-2; V gene: TRBV5-1; CDR3 protein: CASSFLVNQGSNYGYTF; CDR3 DNA: TGCGCCAGCAGCTTCTTAGTGAACCAGGGGAGTAACTATGGCTACACCTTC
clone size: once; D gene: NA; J gene: TRBJ1-1; V gene: TRBV11-2; CDR3 protein: CASSLGLGLGTEAFF; CDR3 DNA: TGTGCCAGCAGCTTAGGTCTGGGGCTTGGGACTGAAGCTTTCTTT
clone size: NA; D gene: NA; J gene: TRBJ2-1; V gene: TRBV18; CDR3 protein: CASSPDRYNEQFF; CDR3 DNA: TGTGCCAGCTCCCCTGACAGGTACAATGAGCAGTTCTTC
clone size: NA; D gene: NA; J gene: TRBJ1-1; V gene: TRBV9; CDR3 protein: CASSVVTGGTEAFF; CDR3 DNA: TGTGCCAGCAGCGTAGTGACGGGAGGCACTGAAGCTTTCTTT
clone size: NA; D gene: TRBD1; J gene: TRBJ1-2; V gene: TRBV9; CDR3 protein: CASSVDTGGYNYGYTF; CDR3 DNA: TGTGCCAGCAGCGTAGATACAGGGGGGTATAACTATGGCTACACCTTC
clone size: NA; D gene: TRBD2; J gene: TRBJ2-1; V gene: TRBV11-3; CDR3 protein: CASSRLAEEPYNEQFF; CDR3 DNA: TGTGCCAGCAGCCGTCTAGCGGAGGAACCCTACAATGAGCAGTTCTTC
clone size: NA; D gene: NA; J gene: TRBJ2-7; V gene: TRBV2; CDR3 protein: CASKKTSLPYEQYF; CDR3 DNA: TGTGCCAGCAAAAAAACTAGCCTTCCCTACGAGCAGTACTTC
clone size: once; D gene: TRBD2; J gene: TRBJ2-3; V gene: TRBV29-1; CDR3 protein: CSVVTSGGTQYF; CDR3 DNA: TGCAGCGTGGTGACTAGCGGGGGGACGCAGTATTTT
clone size: NA; D gene: NA; J gene: TRBJ2-2; V gene: TRBV6-4; CDR3 protein: CASSQEHTGELFF; CDR3 DNA: TGTGCCAGCAGTCAGGAACACACCGGGGAGCTGTTTTTT
clone size: NA; D gene: NA; J gene: TRBJ2-1; V gene: TRBV5-8; CDR3 protein: CASSRDLTYNEQFF; CDR3 DNA: TGTGCCAGCAGCAGGGACTTGACCTACAATGAGCAGTTCTTC
clone size: NA; D gene: TRBD2; J gene: TRBJ2-4; V gene: TRBV19; CDR3 protein: CASSIVGTSGGIQYF; CDR3 DNA: TGTGCCAGTAGTATAGTCGGGACTAGCGGCGGCATTCAGTACTTC
clone size: NA; D gene: NA; J gene: TRBJ1-1; V gene: TRBV19; CDR3 protein: CASSEGGRTEAFF; CDR3 DNA: TGTGCCAGTAGTGAGGGGGGGAGGACTGAAGCTTTCTTT
clone size: NA; D gene: NA; J gene: TRBJ1-1; V gene: TRBV7-2; CDR3 protein: CASSPVSRGTEAFF; CDR3 DNA: TGTGCCAGCAGCCCAGTCTCTCGCGGCACTGAAGCTTTCTTT
clone size: NA; D gene: TRBD2; J gene: TRBJ2-1; V gene: TRBV24-1; CDR3 protein: CATADQGHGRGDEQFF; CDR3 DNA: TGTGCCACCGCTGACCAGGGTCACGGGAGGGGCGATGAGCAGTTCTTC